This is a list of T cell receptor beta chains from one sample in a study of cytomegalovirus exposure and HLA in healthy donors. Sequencing used immunoSEQ multiplex PCR; TCRdb keeps in-frame clones, though not all of them. The table shows 80,000 to 100,000 clones, with roughly two thirds occurring only once. Material for sequencing was PBMCs. The source is a man aged 40-55 years in good health and CMV-seronegative. Both conserved end residues are part of each CDR3. D genes are given only for firm matches. Some rows have no size entry. The others give once, few or many, or a class for an expanded clone.

CDR3 protein,CDR3 DNA,V gene,CDR3 length,D gene,J gene,clone size
CSVVPGGNEQYF,TGCAGCGTTGTTCCTGGGGGCAACGAGCAGTACTTC,TRBV29-1,12,.,TRBJ2-7,.
CASSQSALSSYQETQYF,TGTGCCAGCTCACAGTCGGCATTGTCTAGTTACCAAGAGACCCAGTACTTC,TRBV18,17,.,TRBJ2-5,.
CASFTSSQGVGEAFF,TGTGCCAGCTTCACCTCGTCACAGGGGGTAGGTGAAGCTTTCTTT,TRBV6-5,15,TRBD1,TRBJ1-1,.
CASSLARAGKYSGANVLTF,TGTGCCAGCAGCTTGGCCAGGGCAGGGAAATACTCTGGGGCCAACGTCCTGACTTTC,TRBV5-4,19,.,TRBJ2-6,.
CSVGDRPGYEQYF,TGCAGCGTTGGTGATAGGCCGGGCTACGAGCAGTACTTC,TRBV29-1,13,.,TRBJ2-7,.
CASSTDRRQNIQYF,TGTGCCAGCAGCACCGACCGGAGGCAAAACATTCAGTACTTC,TRBV13,14,.,TRBJ2-4,.
CASTPSSYNEQFF,TGTGCCAGCACCCCGAGCTCCTACAATGAGCAGTTCTTC,TRBV6-1,13,.,TRBJ2-1,.
CASSQEGPYRGSVDEQYF,TGTGCCAGCAGCCAAGAAGGACCCTACAGGGGGAGCGTCGACGAGCAGTACTTC,TRBV4-2,18,TRBD1,TRBJ2-7,.
CASRTDTQSYEQYF,TGTGCCAGCAGGACGGACACGCAGTCCTACGAGCAGTACTTC,TRBV27,14,.,TRBJ2-7,.
CASSPRGARSSYNEQFF,TGCGCCAGCAGCCCCCGGGGGGCCAGAAGCTCCTACAATGAGCAGTTCTTC,TRBV5-1,17,.,TRBJ2-1,.
CASSQVAGLTDTQYF,TGTGCCAGCAGCCAAGTAGCGGGGCTTACAGATACGCAGTATTTT,TRBV4-2,15,TRBD2,TRBJ2-3,.
CASSGRQGAIPEAFF,TGTGCCAGCAGTGGGAGACAGGGGGCAATCCCTGAAGCTTTCTTT,TRBV28,15,TRBD1,TRBJ1-1,once
CAINPTGPGGTEAFF,TGTGCCATCAATCCGACAGGCCCCGGGGGGACTGAAGCTTTCTTT,TRBV10-3,15,.,TRBJ1-1,.
CASSLDAHSAETQYF,TGCGCCAGCAGCTTGGATGCGCATAGCGCTGAGACCCAGTACTTC,TRBV5-1,15,.,TRBJ2-5,.
CAIGLDEQFF,TGTGCCATCGGGTTGGATGAGCAGTTCTTC,TRBV7-9,10,.,TRBJ2-1,.
CASGRDRDSPLHF,TGTGCCAGCGGGAGGGATAGAGATTCACCCCTCCACTTT,TRBV2,13,.,TRBJ1-6,.
CASSLYPRGDSNQPQHF,TGCGCCAGCAGCTTGTACCCCAGGGGAGATAGCAATCAGCCCCAGCATTTT,TRBV5-1,17,.,TRBJ1-5,few
CASSLGTSTSGGHSSYEQYF,TGTGCCAGCAGCCTCGGAACCTCGACTAGCGGGGGGCACAGCTCCTACGAGCAGTACTTC,TRBV14,20,TRBD2,TRBJ2-7,.
CASSLIGGSYEQYF,TGTGCCAGCAGTTTAATAGGGGGCTCCTACGAGCAGTACTTC,TRBV27,14,.,TRBJ2-7,.
CASSLSPGGNSPLHF,TGTGCCAGCAGCTTGTCCCCTGGGGGGAATTCACCCCTCCACTTT,TRBV5-4,15,.,TRBJ1-6,.
CASSPRTGANYGYTF,TGTGCCAGCAGCCCCCGGACGGGAGCTAACTATGGCTACACCTTC,TRBV7-2,15,.,TRBJ1-2,.
CASSPGPNYGYTF,TGCGCCAGCAGCCCAGGGCCCAACTATGGCTACACCTTC,TRBV5-1,13,.,TRBJ1-2,.
CATSRETRGLFF,TGTGCCACCAGCAGAGAGACCAGGGGACTGTTTTTT,TRBV15,12,.,TRBJ1-4,few
CASTRTVNYGYTF,TGTGCCAGCACCCGGACAGTCAACTATGGCTACACCTTC,TRBV2,13,.,TRBJ1-2,.
CASGAGTGQPQHF,TGTGCCAGCGGTGCAGGGACTGGGCAGCCCCAGCATTTT,TRBV6-6,13,.,TRBJ1-5,few
CATRSSGDDGYTF,TGTGCCACCAGGTCGTCAGGGGACGATGGCTACACCTTC,TRBV15,13,.,TRBJ1-2,few
CASSQDIVLTNTGELFF,TGTGCCAGCAGCCAAGATATAGTCCTTACGAACACCGGGGAGCTGTTTTTT,TRBV4-2,17,.,TRBJ2-2,.
CASSRTTSNTGELFF,TGTGCCAGCAGCCGGACTACTTCGAACACCGGGGAGCTGTTTTTT,TRBV7-2,15,.,TRBJ2-2,.
CASSPTTGNTEAFF,TGTGCCAGTAGTCCCACGACAGGGAACACTGAAGCTTTCTTT,TRBV19,14,.,TRBJ1-1,.
CASSQDPEGEQFF,TGTGCCAGCAGCCAAGATCCGGAGGGGGAGCAGTTCTTC,TRBV4-2,13,.,TRBJ2-1,.
CAVQETNEKLFF,TGTGCCGTACAGGAGACTAATGAAAAACTGTTTTTT,TRBV6-1,12,.,TRBJ1-4,.
CASSVSSGGAVTDTQYF,TGTGCCAGCAGCGTCTCTAGCGGGGGGGCCGTCACAGATACGCAGTATTTT,TRBV9,17,TRBD2,TRBJ2-3,.
CASSLGARSGYNEQFF,TGCGCCAGCAGCTTGGGGGCCCGTAGCGGTTACAATGAGCAGTTCTTC,TRBV5-1,16,.,TRBJ2-1,.
CASSPGTGISGNTIYF,TGTGCCAGCTCACCCGGGACAGGGATTTCTGGAAACACCATATATTTT,TRBV18,16,TRBD1,TRBJ1-3,.
CSVDGERANRYGYTF,TGCAGCGTTGATGGGGAGCGCGCCAATAGGTATGGCTACACCTTC,TRBV29-1,15,.,TRBJ1-2,.
CASSLPFQGTYEQYF,TGTGCCAGCAGCTTGCCGTTTCAGGGAACCTACGAGCAGTACTTC,TRBV5-6,15,.,TRBJ2-7,.
CASSLGVAGDSYEQYF,TGTGCCAGCAGCTTGGGGGTGGCGGGGGACTCCTACGAGCAGTACTTC,TRBV7-6,16,TRBD2,TRBJ2-7,.
CASSSRTGVYETQYF,TGTGCCAGCAGCTCTAGGACAGGGGTCTATGAGACCCAGTACTTC,TRBV5-4,15,TRBD1,TRBJ2-5,.
CSILTGGTHEQFF,TGCAGCATTTTGACAGGGGGCACGCATGAGCAGTTCTTC,TRBV29-1,13,TRBD1,TRBJ2-1,.
CASSEWTGTQETQYF,TGTGCCAGCAGTGAATGGACAGGAACGCAAGAGACCCAGTACTTC,TRBV6-1,15,TRBD1,TRBJ2-5,.
CASSRRAGDNEQFF,TGTGCCAGCAGCCGGCGGGCAGGGGACAATGAGCAGTTCTTC,TRBV4-2,14,.,TRBJ2-1,.
CASSVRGWTGELFF,TGTGCCAGCAGCGTACGGGGATGGACCGGGGAGCTGTTTTTT,TRBV9,14,.,TRBJ2-2,few
CASRFESSETQYF,TGCGCCAGCCGTTTCGAGAGCTCGGAGACCCAGTACTTC,TRBV5-1,13,.,TRBJ2-5,.
CASSQVSTANYGYTF,TGCGCCAGCAGCCAAGTCTCGACAGCTAACTATGGCTACACCTTC,TRBV4-1,15,.,TRBJ1-2,many
CASSPDRGHTYTEAFF,TGTGCCAGCTCACCAGACAGGGGGCACACGTACACTGAAGCTTTCTTT,TRBV18,16,TRBD1,TRBJ1-1,.
CASSSRGGRVWPQHF,TGTGCCAGCAGCTCGAGAGGTGGCAGGGTCTGGCCCCAGCATTTT,TRBV7-2,15,.,TRBJ1-5,.
CATSRRGQSYEQYF,TGTGCCACCAGCAGACGGGGACAGTCCTACGAGCAGTACTTC,TRBV15,14,TRBD1,TRBJ2-7,.
CAWRARLRNTEAFF,TGTGCCTGGAGGGCCAGACTCAGGAACACTGAAGCTTTCTTT,TRBV30,14,.,TRBJ1-1,.
CASSEGQLGTDTQYF,TGTGCCAGCAGTGAAGGTCAGCTAGGCACAGATACGCAGTATTTT,TRBV2,15,.,TRBJ2-3,.
CASSLTFDRDDEKLFF,TGTGCCAGCAGCCTCACATTTGACAGGGACGATGAAAAACTGTTTTTT,TRBV5-6,16,TRBD1,TRBJ1-4,few
CASSTESNTGELFF,TGTGCCAGCTCGACAGAATCGAACACCGGGGAGCTGTTTTTT,TRBV2,14,.,TRBJ2-2,few
CASSPPRGSREQYF,TGTGCCAGCAGCCCCCCGAGAGGGTCGCGGGAGCAGTACTTC,TRBV7-2,14,.,TRBJ2-7,.
CASSRTGGYGELFF,TGTGCCAGCAGTCGTACAGGGGGTTACGGGGAGCTGTTTTTT,TRBV7-2,14,TRBD1,TRBJ2-2,.